One T cell receptor (beta chain) is described in this entry. Its antigen is still unknown. One entry per CDR3 protein results from TCRdb running MiXCR on the 5' RACE reads. Seen here are 650,000 to 800,000 distinct CDR3 sequences, roughly 19% observed once, and the top ten hold under 20%. The data derive from a study of CD8 T cells in ankylosing spondylitis. The study's findings and limits: Earlier literature documents some of the motif variants in reactive arthritis synovial fluid and blood. It appeared that ankylosing spondylitis blood was characterized by a TCR beta motif of several highly homologous variants.

This CDR3 region has 16 residues. Germline V gene data show CDR1 as LGHDT and CDR2 as YNNKEL (reference sequence). Trimming cost V 0 bases and J 7 bases; bases outside gene matches: 8. The clonotype originates from a male donor with ankylosing spondylitis. Material: blood, either unsorted or a sorted T cell fraction (not recorded which). V usage is TRBV3-1 and J usage is TRBJ2-1; 8 bases line up with TRBD2. CDR3 protein: CASSQEEERERNEQFF. The CDR3 nucleotides read TGTGCCAGCAGCCAAGAGGAGGAGCGGGAGAGGAATGAGCAGTTCTTC.